The 27 T cell receptor beta chains reported below all come from one sample, sequenced in a study of shared clonotypes between healthy human individuals. Naive CD8 populations comprised CD45RO-negative cells positively selected for CCR7, excluding terminally differentiated effector memory CD45RA+ cells. Libraries were prepared by immunoSEQ multiplex PCR; TCRdb keeps only in-frame clonotypes and omits some of them. The repertoire holds hundreds of thousands of clones, with approximately 95% as singletons. Sequencing input: naive CD8+ T cells sorted from blood. All receptors derive from a woman aged 30 to 39 in good health.

The rearrangement uses TRBV10-2 and TRBJ1-1; D gene ambiguous. CDR3 length equals 13 residues. V lost 2 bases, J lost 7 bases, and 11 bases lay in between. The V gene's germline CDR1 is WSHSY and CDR2 SAAADI. The CDR3 loop reads CASSEGSRSEAFF. The CDR3 region has the DNA TGCGCCAGCAGTGAGGGGTCGAGGAGTGAAGCTTTCTTT.

The chain links TRBV2 to TRBJ2-7; 7 positions match TRBD2. CDR1 and CDR2 (germline): SNHLY, FYNNEI. The trim removed 7 bases at V and 0 bases at J, leaving 6 bases unmatched. The CDR3 contains 14 residues. The CDR3 is CASMTSGASYEQYF. The CDR3 nucleotides are TGTGCCAGCATGACCAGCGGGGCCTCCTACGAGCAGTACTTC.

The V and J genes are TRBV28 and TRBJ1-1, with 7 bases matching TRBD1. The CDR3 is made up of 15 amino acids. The trim removed 8 bases at V and 0 bases at J, leaving 9 bases unmatched. Germline values: CDR1 MDHEN, CDR2 SYDVKM. The CDR3 sequence: CASDREGQLNTEAFF. In nucleotides, the CDR3 is TGTGCCAGCGATAGGGAGGGACAGTTGAACACTGAAGCTTTCTTT.

The rearrangement links TRBV2 to TRBJ2-2; tentative D call: TRBD1 (6 bases). Germline CDR1 is SNHLY and CDR2 is FYNNEI. V was clipped by 6 bases and J by 3 bases, with 14 bases between them. The CDR3 sequence is 15 residues long. CDR3 bases: TGTGCCAGCAGCACCGGTACAGGGTACACCGGGGAGCTGTTTTTT. This encodes CASSTGTGYTGELFF.

This clone was found a few times. The chain joins TRBV10-1 to TRBJ1-5; a weak D match, TRBD1 (6 bases). V was cut by 4 bases and J by 0 bases, with 13 bases left in between. The CDR3 is 16 residues long. Germline-derived CDR1 and CDR2 are WNHNN and SYGVQD (reference sequence). CDR3 in DNA: TGCGCCAGCAGTGGAGACCGACAGGTTAGCAATCAGCCCCAGCATTTT. Its translation is CASSGDRQVSNQPQHF.

About this clone: The sample has other DNA sequences that encode this CDR3 too. The CDR3, as DNA: TGTGCCAGCAGTTTCAGGGCTTACGAGCAGTACTTC. Its protein product is CASSFRAYEQYF. This sequence joins TRBV28 and TRBJ2-7; tentative D call: TRBD1 (5 bases). CDR1 is MDHEN and CDR2 is SYDVKM in the germline V gene. V lost 3 bases and J 4 bases, leaving 7 bases between the germline ends. The CDR3 runs 12 residues.

The chain recombines TRBV14 with TRBJ2-5; D remains unclear. The J call may be incorrect, as the DNA end agrees better with TRBJ2-7. CDR3 size: 11 residues. Germline V lookup: CDR1 SGHDN, CDR2 FVKESK. CDR3 in amino acids: CASSLRYEQYF. The CDR3 DNA reads TGTGCCAGCAGCCTGCGTTACGAGCAGTACTTC.

The chain joins TRBV7-9 to TRBJ2-3, with no clear D. Trimming took off 1 base at V and 7 bases at J, with 9 bases between the two ends. This CDR3 comprises 13 residues. CDR1 and CDR2 (germline): SEHNR, FQNEAQ (reference sequence). The CDR3 DNA reads TGTGCCAGCAGCTTAGAAACCCAGCATACGCAGTATTTT. Encoded protein: CASSLETQHTQYF.

The chain combines TRBV11-2 with TRBJ2-2; the match to TRBD2 covers 7 bases. Losses at the gene ends were 5 bases for V and 8 bases for J; bases not matched to a gene: 14. The CDR3 covers 16 residues. Germline V lookup: CDR1 SGHAT, CDR2 FQNNGV. CDR3: CASSPQGRGSSGELFF. The DNA for the CDR3 is TGTGCCAGCAGCCCGCAGGGTCGCGGGAGTTCTGGGGAGCTGTTTTTT.

The V call is TRBV27, the J call TRBJ2-7, with 7 bases lining up with TRBD1. Germline assignment: CDR1 MNHEY and CDR2 SMNVEV (reference sequence). With V trimmed by 6 bases and J by 4 bases, 6 bases remained unmatched. This CDR3 spans 13 amino acids. The chain's CDR3 is CASRLSTGYEQYF. The CDR3 nucleotides read TGTGCCAGCAGACTCTCGACAGGGTACGAGCAGTACTTC.

The rearrangement joins TRBV7-9 to TRBJ1-1, with 9 bases fitting TRBD1. The CDR3 contains 16 residues. V trimming: 5 bases; J trimming: 0 bases; junction bases outside the gene matches: 7. The V gene's germline CDR1 is SEHNR and CDR2 FQNEAQ (reference sequence). CDR3 loop: CASSDGTGKMNTEAFF. CDR3 bases: TGTGCCAGCAGCGACGGGACAGGGAAAATGAACACTGAAGCTTTCTTT.

Remarks on this clone: At the DNA level, this CDR3 is encoded by other sequences in the same sample as well. The rearrangement links TRBV28 to TRBJ2-7; D is undetermined. The germline V and J ends were trimmed by 6 bases and 0 bases, with 9 bases remaining between them. Germline V gene lookup returns CDR1 MDHEN and CDR2 SYDVKM. There are 13 residues in the CDR3. Written as DNA, the CDR3 is TGTGCCAGCAGCCCCACAAGCTCCTACGAGCAGTACTTC. Its protein product is CASSPTSSYEQYF. Together with reference TRBV28 and TRBJ2-7, the CDR3 gives the full variable domain: DVKVTQSSRYLVKRTGEKVFLECVQDMDHENMFWYRQDPGLGLRLIYFSYDVKMKEKGDIPEGYSVSREKKERFSLILESASTNQTSMYLCASSPTSSYEQYFGPGTRLTVT.

The chain recombines TRBV30 with TRBJ2-2; perhaps TRBD2 as D (5 bases). Deletions cut 5 bases from V and 1 base from J, with 11 bases between. The CDR3 runs 14 residues. Germline-derived CDR1 and CDR2 are GTSNPN and SVGIG (reference sequence). CDR3 residues: CAWEFRENTGELFF. The CDR3 region has the DNA TGTGCCTGGGAGTTTCGGGAGAACACCGGGGAGCTGTTTTTT.

The V gene is TRBV13, the J gene TRBJ2-5, with 12 bases matching TRBD1. Germline CDR1 is PRHDT and CDR2 is FYEKMQ (reference sequence). J lost 5 bases, V lost 4 bases, and 8 bases had no gene match. This CDR3 comprises 16 residues. The CDR3 DNA reads as TGTGCCAGCAGCTACGAACCCGGGACAGGGGGCGAGACCCAGTACTTC. Amino acid sequence: CASSYEPGTGGETQYF.

The rearrangement uses TRBV19 and TRBJ2-7; tentatively, D is TRBD1 or TRBD2 (5 bases each). The germline V gene has CDR1 LNHDA and CDR2 SQIVND (reference sequence). The CDR3 length is 18 residues. The ends were cut back, 5 bases at V and 1 base at J, with 24 bases in the middle. CDR3 sequence (DNA): TGTGCCAGTAGTCCCCAGAAAGGACGTGGGGACGGATCCTACGAGCAGTACTTC. This translates into CASSPQKGRGDGSYEQYF.

The V and J genes are TRBV28 and TRBJ2-3, with unresolved D. The CDR3 runs 17 residues. The germline V gene encodes CDR1 MDHEN and CDR2 SYDVKM. Trimming removed 6 bases at V and 3 bases at J, with 22 bases between. This CDR3 reads CASSLGSDFVGTDTQYF. In DNA, the CDR3 is TGTGCCAGCAGCCTGGGCAGTGATTTTGTTGGGACAGATACGCAGTATTTT. Together with reference TRBV28 and TRBJ2-3, the CDR3 gives the full variable domain: DVKVTQSSRYLVKRTGEKVFLECVQDMDHENMFWYRQDPGLGLRLIYFSYDVKMKEKGDIPEGYSVSREKKERFSLILESASTNQTSMYLCASSLGSDFVGTDTQYFGPGTRLTVL.

This clone has only one observation. Different DNA sequences within this sample yield the same CDR3. The chain joins TRBV6-1 to TRBJ2-7; 11 bases align to TRBD2. V shed 1 base and J 4 bases; nucleotides not matched to a gene: 3. The CDR3 totals 15 residues. The germline gives CDR1 MNHNS, CDR2 SASEGT. The CDR3 DNA sequence: TGTGCCAGCAGTGAAGGGGGACTAGCGGTTTACGAGCAGTACTTC. It codes for CASSEGGLAVYEQYF.

This rearrangement joins TRBV7-8 to TRBJ2-3, with D possibly matching TRBD2 (5 bases). CDR3 length: 13 residues. V was pared by 5 bases and J by 5 bases, with 11 bases between. Germline-derived CDR1 and CDR2 are SGHVS and FQNEAQ. The CDR3 nucleotides read TGTGCCAGCAGCAATAGCGCGCAAGATACGCAGTATTTT. This sequence encodes CASSNSAQDTQYF.

The chain has TRBV20-1 and TRBJ2-3; no clear D. V lost 6 bases and J lost 5, with 0 bases in between. The CDR3 contains 8 residues. Germline V gene sequence: CDR1 DFQATT, CDR2 SNEGSKA (reference sequence). This CDR3 is CSADTQYF. Here the CDR3 DNA reads TGCAGTGCAGATACGCAGTATTTT.

The chain carries TRBV19 and TRBJ1-4, with D perhaps matching TRBD1 (5 bases). The V gene's germline CDR1 is LNHDA and CDR2 SQIVND (reference sequence). V lost 10 bases and J lost 0, with 15 bases in between. There are 15 residues in the CDR3. CDR3 sequence: CATQDTPTTNEKLFF. The CDR3 DNA follows: TGTGCCACCCAGGACACACCGACAACTAATGAAAAACTGTTTTTT.

V gene TRBV28 combines with J gene TRBJ1-5; 9 bases map to TRBD1. The CDR3 covers 15 residues. The V gene end was trimmed by 3 bases and the J gene end by 4 bases; junction bases not matched to a gene: 4. Germline CDR1 reads MDHEN; CDR2 reads SYDVKM. The CDR3 DNA is TGTGCCAGCAGTTTTAGGGACAGGGTTAATCAGCCCCAGCATTTT. This translates into CASSFRDRVNQPQHF.

This clone has only a few counts. V usage is TRBV19 and J usage is TRBJ2-1; no clear D gene. Trimming shortened V by 5 bases and J by 1 base, and 6 bases separated the two germline ends. The CDR3 runs 13 residues. Germline V gene data show CDR1 as LNHDA and CDR2 as SQIVND (reference sequence). This chain's CDR3 is CASSAVSYNEQFF. Written as DNA, the CDR3 is TGTGCCAGTAGTGCGGTATCCTACAATGAGCAGTTCTTC.

The chain combines TRBV5-5 with TRBJ2-2; no definite D call. This CDR3 spans 16 amino acids. Germline CDR1 reads SGHKS; CDR2 reads YYEKEE (reference sequence). Between the trimmed V and J ends, which lost 4 bases and 3 bases, there was a span of 16 bases. CDR3 in DNA: TGTGCCAGCAGCATGCTGGCGTCGCGGTACACCGGGGAGCTGTTTTTT. This sequence encodes CASSMLASRYTGELFF.

This clone appeared a single time. CDR3 protein: CASRERAFF. DNA for the CDR3: TGTGCCAGCCGGGAGAGGGCTTTCTTT. The V gene is TRBV28, the J gene TRBJ1-1, with D unresolved. The CDR3 runs to 9 residues. CDR1 MDHEN and CDR2 SYDVKM come from the germline V gene. The V end was cut by 8 bases, the J end by 11 bases, with 9 bases between.

This CDR3 is CASSQGGIGLRHKDEQFF. CDR3 bases: TGTGCCAGCAGCCAAGGGGGAATCGGGCTGCGGCATAAGGATGAGCAGTTCTTC. The rearrangement links TRBV14 to TRBJ2-1; no definite D call. Trimming shortened V by 1 base and J by 8 bases, and 24 bases separated the two germline ends. This CDR3 comprises 18 residues. Germline loops: CDR1 SGHDN, CDR2 FVKESK. The entire variable domain, with the rest obtained from reference TRBV14 and TRBJ2-1, is as follows: EAGVTQFPSHSVIEKGQTVTLRCDPISGHDNLYWYRRVMGKEIKFLLHFVKESKQDESGMPNNRFLAERTGGTYSTLKVQPAELEDSGVYFCASSQGGIGLRHKDEQFFGPGTRLTVL.

This rearrangement joins TRBV15 to TRBJ2-5, with 14 bases matching TRBD2. The CDR3 totals 18 residues. Germline V gene sequence: CDR1 LNHNV, CDR2 YYDKDF (reference sequence). The V and J ends lost 0 bases and 0 bases, in that order; junction bases with no gene match: 3. The DNA of the CDR3 is TGTGCCACCAGCAGAGATCCGGGACTAGCGGGAGACCAAGAGACCCAGTACTTC. Translating it yields CATSRDPGLAGDQETQYF.

The chain combines TRBV15 with TRBJ2-1; 12 bases agree with TRBD2. This CDR3 is 19 amino acids long. V dropped 5 bases and J dropped 3; count of bases not matched to a gene: 14. Germline lookup yields CDR1 LNHNV and CDR2 YYDKDF (reference sequence). The CDR3, as DNA: TGTGCCACCAGCGGGAGAGCGACTAGCGGGAGTGGAAACTACAATGAGCAGTTCTTC. This encodes CATSGRATSGSGNYNEQFF.